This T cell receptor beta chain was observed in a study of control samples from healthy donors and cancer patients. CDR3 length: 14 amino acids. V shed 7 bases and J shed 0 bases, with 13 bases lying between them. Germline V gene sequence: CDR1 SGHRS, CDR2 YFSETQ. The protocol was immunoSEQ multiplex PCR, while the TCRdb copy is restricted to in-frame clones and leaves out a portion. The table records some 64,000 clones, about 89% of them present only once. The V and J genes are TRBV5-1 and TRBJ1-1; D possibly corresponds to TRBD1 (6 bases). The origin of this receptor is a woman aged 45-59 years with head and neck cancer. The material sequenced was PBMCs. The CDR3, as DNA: TGCGCCAGCGGCGGACAGAACATGAACACTGAAGCTTTCTTT. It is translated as CASGGQNMNTEAFF.